The next 25 T cell receptor beta chains were all read from a single sample in a study of identifying expanded T cells in peripheral blood. This table comes from immunoSEQ multiplex PCR, and its TCRdb copy is limited to in-frame clones, with some not included. The data contain roughly 120,000 clones, less than 90% of them seen just once; the ten biggest clones take up roughly 7.6%. The sequencing input was blood. Source of these receptors: a person aged 18 to 69 in good health.

V usage is TRBV7-2 and J usage is TRBJ1-1; a weak D match, TRBD1 (5 bases). The V end was cut by 1 base, the J end by 3 bases, with 12 bases between. The V gene's germline CDR1 is SGHTA and CDR2 FQGNSA. The CDR3 consists of 15 residues. CDR3 residues: CASSLDAGRDTEAFF. The DNA for the CDR3 is TGTGCCAGCAGCTTAGACGCAGGCAGGGACACTGAAGCTTTCTTT.

This clone was observed a few times. The V gene is TRBV12-5, the J gene TRBJ1-2, with D perhaps TRBD1 (5 bases). CDR3 length: 13 amino acids. Per the germline V gene, CDR1 is LGHNT and CDR2 is FRNRAP. V dropped 4 bases and J dropped 4 bases, with 10 bases sitting between them. The CDR3 nucleotides read TGTGCTAGTGGTTCCGGGGGAGGCTATGGCTACACCTTC. Translated, it gives CASGSGGGYGYTF.

The rearrangement uses TRBV6-5 and TRBJ1-3; tentatively, D is TRBD1 (6 bases). The CDR3 contains 15 residues. Between the trimmed V and J ends, which lost 0 bases and 6 bases, there was a span of 12 bases. Germline V lookup: CDR1 MNHEY, CDR2 SVGAGI. Here the CDR3 DNA reads TGTGCCAGCAGTTACTCGTCAGGGGTTATAAACACCATATATTTT. Its protein product is CASSYSSGVINTIYF.

CDR3 sequence: CASSLGRYYGYTF. For the CDR3, the DNA is TGTGCCAGCAGCTTAGGGCGCTACTATGGCTACACCTTC. V gene TRBV7-2 combines with J gene TRBJ1-2, with unresolved D. The CDR3 spans 13 residues. Germline CDR1 reads SGHTA; CDR2 reads FQGNSA. V gave up 1 base and J gave up 3 bases, with 6 bases separating them.

The sample holds one count of this clone. This chain uses TRBV5-1 with TRBJ1-2, with 12 bases fitting TRBD1. The CDR3 spans 15 residues. Germline-derived CDR1 and CDR2 are SGHRS and YFSETQ. The V gene end was trimmed by 4 bases and the J gene end by 7 bases; junction bases not matched to a gene: 8. The CDR3 DNA is TGCGCCAGCAGCCCGCCGGGACAGGGGGCTATTGGCTACACCTTC. It codes for CASSPPGQGAIGYTF.

V usage is TRBV18 and J usage is TRBJ1-2, with D possibly being TRBD1 (5 bases). V lost 2 bases, J lost 1 base, and 14 bases lay in between. Germline lookup yields CDR1 KGHSH and CDR2 LQKENI. The CDR3 has 16 residues. The CDR3 bases are TGTGCCAGCTCACCAGCGTTAACAGGCCTTAACTATGGCTACACCTTC. It codes for CASSPALTGLNYGYTF.

Concerning this clone: Germline and junction disagree at one end, which may indicate a read error. V usage is TRBV9 and J usage is TRBJ2-2; D unclear. The CDR3 has 12 amino acids. CDR1 SGDLS and CDR2 YYNGEE come from the germline V gene. The DNA of the CDR3 is TGTGCCAGCACCAGGAACAACGGGGAGCTGTTTTTT. It yields the protein CASTRNNGELFF.

This rearrangement joins TRBV5-1 to TRBJ2-7; D is possibly TRBD1 or TRBD2 (5 bases each). V shed 4 bases and J shed 6 bases, with 23 bases lying between them. The length of the CDR3 is 16 residues. Looked up from germline, CDR1 is SGHRS and CDR2 is YFSETQ. CDR3 DNA: TGCGCCAGCAGCCAGGGTATGACGGACTTATTGGGCGAGCAGTACTTC. Translation gives CASSQGMTDLLGEQYF.

The chain has TRBV5-4 and TRBJ2-7; 11 nucleotides line up with TRBD2. The germline V gene encodes CDR1 SGHNT and CDR2 YYREEE (reference sequence). The CDR3 spans 15 residues. Losses at the gene ends were 0 bases for V and 3 bases for J; bases not matched to a gene: 2. In nucleotides, the CDR3 is TGTGCCAGCAGCTTGGGTGGACTAGCGGGCTACGAGCAGTACTTC. This translates into CASSLGGLAGYEQYF.

V is TRBV5-1 and J is TRBJ2-2; D call uncertain. V lost 2 bases to trimming and J lost 6 bases, with 8 bases between them. The CDR3 is 13 residues long. The germline gives CDR1 SGHRS, CDR2 YFSETQ. CDR3 DNA: TGCGCCAGCAGCTTTGGCATCGCCGGGGAGCTGTTTTTT. It encodes CASSFGIAGELFF.

Note on this clone: The same CDR3 can be traced to other DNA sequences in this sample. The V call is TRBV2, the J call TRBJ2-7, with D uncertain. CDR1 and CDR2 from the germline V gene are SNHLY and FYNNEI. Trimming removed 4 bases from V and 2 bases from J, with 3 bases in between. This CDR3 has 11 residues. CDR3: CASSVAYEQYF. CDR3 DNA sequence: TGTGCCAGCAGTGTAGCCTACGAGCAGTACTTC.

V is TRBV18 and J is TRBJ2-5; weak D call: TRBD2 (6 bases). The CDR3 consists of 14 residues. V lost 3 bases and J lost 2, with 10 bases in between. Germline lookup yields CDR1 KGHSH and CDR2 LQKENI. CDR3 in DNA: TGTGCCAGCTCACCCGACGGGACTCAAGAGACCCAGTACTTC. Translation gives CASSPDGTQETQYF.

The V call is TRBV29-1, the J call TRBJ1-5; D is unresolved. Trimming took off 4 bases at V and 0 bases at J, with 10 bases between the two ends. The germline gives CDR1 SQVTM, CDR2 ANQGSEA. The CDR3 runs 14 residues. CDR3: CSVADGYSNQPQHF. CDR3 bases: TGCAGCGTTGCTGACGGTTATAGCAATCAGCCCCAGCATTTT.

The chain links TRBV7-9 to TRBJ1-4; 7 nucleotides match TRBD1. Trimming took 3 bases from V and 8 from J; bases not matched to a gene: 3. The CDR3 sequence is 13 residues long. From germline, CDR1 is SEHNR and CDR2 FQNEAQ (reference sequence). The DNA for the CDR3 is TGTGCCAGCAGCTTTGGGGACAGAGAAAAACTGTTTTTT. This codes for CASSFGDREKLFF.

This chain connects TRBV19 to TRBJ2-1; possibly TRBD2 for D (7 bases). Germline assignment: CDR1 LNHDA and CDR2 SQIVND (reference sequence). The V end lost 5 bases, the J end lost 8 bases, and 16 bases lay between the germline ends. The CDR3 sequence is 14 residues long. CDR3 coding DNA: TGTGCCAGTAGTTTCAAAGGGGGGGCGGATGAGCAGTTCTTC. It codes for CASSFKGGADEQFF.

The gene calls are TRBV7-7 and TRBJ2-7; 15 bases are shared with TRBD2. Germline values: CDR1 SSHAT, CDR2 FNYEAQ (reference sequence). This CDR3 is built from 18 residues. The V gene end was trimmed by 0 bases and the J gene end by 3 bases; junction bases not matched to a gene: 6. CDR3 loop: CASSLAPGLAGGNYEQYF. The CDR3 DNA sequence: TGTGCCAGCAGCTTAGCCCCGGGACTAGCGGGAGGAAACTACGAGCAGTACTTC.

The chain employs TRBV2 and TRBJ1-1; the D is unclear. The V end was cut by 8 bases, the J end by 1 base, with 8 bases between. Per the germline V gene, CDR1 is SNHLY and CDR2 is FYNNEI. The length of the CDR3 is 12 residues. CDR3 nucleotides: TGTGCCAGCCGTCCGTCGAACACTGAAGCTTTCTTT. It codes for CASRPSNTEAFF.

This chain connects TRBV28 to TRBJ1-4, with 7 bases fitting TRBD1. The CDR3 length is 16 residues. The V segment lost 7 bases and the J segment 2 bases; nucleotides outside the gene matches: 10. The V gene's germline CDR1 is MDHEN and CDR2 SYDVKM. For the CDR3, the DNA is TGTGCCAGCACCGACGGGGGAGGGGGCACTAATGAAAAACTGTTTTTT. It codes for CASTDGGGGTNEKLFF.

The chain combines TRBV10-3 with TRBJ2-1; 7 bases line up with TRBD1. J was trimmed by 8 bases and V by 8 bases; bases with no gene match: 3. The CDR3 length is 11 residues. Germline V gene data show CDR1 as ENHRY and CDR2 as SYGVKD. This chain's CDR3 is CAIGRGHEQFF. The DNA of the CDR3 is TGTGCCATCGGAAGGGGGCATGAGCAGTTCTTC.

This clone was observed a handful of times. The J gene is TRBJ1-2, the V gene TRBV6-1; TRBD1 matches 10 bases. Germline trimming cut 4 bases from V and 8 bases from J; bases unmatched to any gene: 4. Germline V CDR1 and CDR2: MNHNS, SASEGT. The CDR3 contains 13 residues. The CDR3 sequence: CASSADRGRGYTF. The CDR3 DNA reads TGTGCCAGCAGTGCCGACAGGGGGCGAGGCTACACCTTC.

J is TRBJ2-5 and V is TRBV19, with D hard to call. Germline V gives CDR1 LNHDA, CDR2 SQIVND (reference sequence). Trimming left V 1 base short and J 5 bases short, with 11 bases between. This CDR3 is 14 amino acids long. The CDR3 DNA sequence: TGTGCCAGTAGTATAGCAGTGACGTCCGAGACCCAGTACTTC. This sequence encodes CASSIAVTSETQYF.

This clone was observed once. CDR3 in amino acids: CASSLKAGTADTQYF. The CDR3 nucleotides read TGTGCCAGCAGCTTAAAGGCGGGAACGGCAGATACGCAGTATTTT. The rearrangement links TRBV7-3 to TRBJ2-3; D may be TRBD2 (6 bases). Germline-derived CDR1 and CDR2 are SGHTA and FQGTGA. V lost 1 base and J 4 bases, leaving 12 bases between the germline ends. CDR3 length equals 15 residues.

Remarks on this clone: The same CDR3 is also encoded by other DNA sequences in this sample. The chain has TRBV20-1 and TRBJ1-2; TRBD1 aligns across 8 bases. Trimming cost V 3 bases and J 6 bases; bases outside gene matches: 0. CDR1 and CDR2 (germline): DFQATT, SNEGSKA (reference sequence). The CDR3 runs 11 residues. The chain's CDR3 is CSARGQDGYTF. The DNA for the CDR3 is TGCAGTGCTAGGGGACAGGATGGCTACACCTTC.

This rearrangement joins TRBV6-5 to TRBJ1-1, with D tentatively TRBD1 (6 bases). Germline V gene lookup returns CDR1 MNHEY and CDR2 SVGAGI. With 6 bases removed from V and 5 bases from J, the gap between germline ends came to 13 bases. The CDR3 consists of 13 residues. The chain's CDR3 is CASRPRGETEAFF. The CDR3 DNA reads TGTGCCAGCAGGCCTAGGGGGGAAACTGAAGCTTTCTTT.

V and J are TRBV20-1 and TRBJ2-7; either TRBD1 or TRBD2 may supply D (5 bases each). The germline gives CDR1 DFQATT, CDR2 SNEGSKA (reference sequence). The V gene lost 5 bases and the J gene lost 8 bases, with 10 bases spanning the gap. The CDR3 is 10 residues long. CDR3 DNA sequence: TGCAGTGCTGGGGGTGGGCAGCAGTACTTC. Its translation is CSAGGGQQYF.